Listed below are T cell receptor beta chains from one sample, sequenced in a study of cytomegalovirus exposure and HLA in healthy donors. Here immunoSEQ multiplex PCR was the method, and the copy in TCRdb shows in-frame clones only, minus some. The table records about 52,000 clones, approximately 52% of them present only once. The specimen sequenced was PBMCs. The receptors derive from a human donor in good health. CDR3s include the opening cysteine and the closing phenylalanine or tryptophan. A D gene is named only where the DNA matches it firmly. Where a row states a size, it is once, few, many or the class of an expanded clone; other rows omit it.

CDR3 length,J gene,D gene,clone size,V gene,CDR3 DNA,CDR3 protein
14,TRBJ1-5,.,.,TRBV2,TGTGCCAGCAGTGAAGGGCAGGTTAATCAGCCCCAGCATTTT,CASSEGQVNQPQHF
16,TRBJ1-3,TRBD1,once,TRBV7-6,TGTGCCAGCAGCTTAGGACAGGGGAACTCTGGAAACACCATATATTTT,CASSLGQGNSGNTIYF
13,TRBJ1-1,.,.,TRBV30,TGTGCCTGGTTTGGACTCCAAAACACTGAAGCTTTCTTT,CAWFGLQNTEAFF
13,TRBJ1-1,.,.,TRBV5-1,TGCGCCAGCAGCAAGGACATTCGGACTGAAGCTTTCTTT,CASSKDIRTEAFF
16,TRBJ2-6,TRBD1,.,TRBV5-4,TGTGCCAGCAGCCGACAGGGGGCTGGTGGGGCCAACGTCCTGACTTTC,CASSRQGAGGANVLTF
16,TRBJ2-1,TRBD2,.,TRBV7-9,TGTGCCAGCAGCCCCCCGTCGGGGGGAAGGGGCGATGAGCAGTTCTTC,CASSPPSGGRGDEQFF
14,TRBJ1-2,.,.,TRBV9,TGTGCCAGCAGCAGACGGACGGCGGGGGTTGGCTACACCTTC,CASSRRTAGVGYTF
14,TRBJ1-2,TRBD1,.,TRBV29-1,TGCAGCGTCCCTAGGACAGGTGGCAACTATGGCTACACCTTC,CSVPRTGGNYGYTF
12,TRBJ1-1,.,.,TRBV30,TGTGCCTGGAGTGACTCCTCCTTAGTTGCTTTCTTT,CAWSDSSLVAFF
12,TRBJ1-5,.,.,TRBV2,TGTGCCAGCAGTGGTAACAATCAGCCCCAGCATTTT,CASSGNNQPQHF
14,TRBJ1-1,.,few,TRBV5-1,TGCGCCAGCAGCTTGGCAGGTTCGTCCACTGAAGCTTTCTTT,CASSLAGSSTEAFF
15,TRBJ2-3,.,few,TRBV7-3,TGTGCCAGCAGCCAGGGACTGGAGCAAGCAGATACGCAGTATTTT,CASSQGLEQADTQYF
12,TRBJ1-2,TRBD1,.,TRBV30,TGTGCCTGGACCGGGACAGTCTATGGCTACACCTTC,CAWTGTVYGYTF
14,TRBJ2-5,TRBD2,.,TRBV2,TGTGCCAGCAGGGGACGGGGGGGCGTAGAGACCCAGTACTTC,CASRGRGGVETQYF
13,TRBJ1-6,.,few,TRBV7-6,TGTGCCAGCAGCTTCGGTGAGGGATCACCCCTCCACTTT,CASSFGEGSPLHF
12,TRBJ2-1,.,few,TRBV18,TGTGCCAGCTCACAATCCTCGGGTGAGCAGTTCTTC,CASSQSSGEQFF
15,TRBJ1-2,.,.,TRBV10-3,TGTGCCATCAGTGAGTTGCAGGATAGAGGTGACAGCTACCCCTTC,CAISELQDRGDSYPF